The present entry profiles one TCR beta chain with its context. The sample comes from a study of cytomegalovirus exposure and HLA in healthy donors. The PCR was carried out with 60 Vbeta primers and 13 Jbeta primers. Using immunoSEQ multiplex PCR, the repertoire was profiled, and TCRdb retains in-frame clones only, with some absent. The sample holds approximately 150,000 clones, roughly 74% seen once. Trimming took off 6 bases at V and 0 bases at J, with 8 bases between the two ends. In germline, CDR1 is MNHEY, CDR2 SMNVEV (reference sequence). This CDR3 is 14 amino acids long. This chain joins TRBV27 and TRBJ1-4, with a weak D call TRBD1 (5 bases). The sample consisted of PBMCs. The TCR sequence derives from a woman in her thirties or forties in good health and CMV-seropositive. CDR3 nucleotide sequence: TGTGCCAGCAGAGGGGAAGCAACTAATGAAAAACTGTTTTTT. Translation: CASRGEATNEKLFF.